This TCR beta chain was sequenced in a study of blood T cell repertoires in COVID-19. Study as a whole: Researchers got acute and convalescent COVID-19 samples from the United States, Italy and Spain. Sources were T cells, B-cell-depleted T cells, or PBMCs; the material itself was cDNA or gDNA.

Deletions cut 8 bases from V and 2 bases from J, with 15 bases between. The CDR3 totals 14 residues. Germline lookup yields CDR1 LNHDA and CDR2 SQIVND (reference sequence). The authors' processing: Quantification of nucleated cells was approximated via reference gene primer amplification. The assay was immunoSEQ multiplex PCR, and TCRdb's table has in-frame clones only and misses some. V and J calls and clone size are as listed in that table; D and trimming were resolved from the DNA. This sample has some 100,000 clones, with roughly 87% found just once. The sample comprised peripheral blood. This TCR came from a woman aged 60-75 years with acute or convalescent COVID-19. V gene TRBV19 combines with J gene TRBJ1-1; D is unclear. CDR3 nucleotide sequence: TGTGCCAGTGGGTACGGTCGGGGTAACACTGAAGCTTTCTTT. Translated, it gives CASGYGRGNTEAFF.